What follows describes a single TCR beta chain. No antigen is known for it. CDR1 is SQVTM and CDR2 is ANQGSEA in the germline V gene. The CDR3 runs to 15 residues. Trimming took 6 bases from V and 7 from J; bases not matched to a gene: 10. These data are taken from a study of siplizumab effects on memory and regulatory T cells. Sequencing used immunoSEQ multiplex PCR; TCRdb keeps in-frame clones, though not all of them. There are approximately 100,000 clones in the sample; about 90% occur only once, and 0.73% lies in the top ten. Findings and caveats of the study: Assignment to unstimulated subsets succeeded for only a minor fraction of the alloreactive clones. Roughly 80-97% of proliferating clones (CD4+ or CD8+) could not be assigned a naive or memory phenotype. Siplizumab significantly decreased alloreactive sequences from unstimulated CD4+ memory cells.

Material for sequencing was Tregs sorted from blood. The chain has TRBV29-1 and TRBJ2-1; TRBD2 agrees at 12 bases. This TCR came from a human donor in good health. As DNA, the CDR3 is TGCAGCGTCCGACTAGCGGGAGTTATTAGGAATGAGCAGTTCTTC. Protein product: CSVRLAGVIRNEQFF.